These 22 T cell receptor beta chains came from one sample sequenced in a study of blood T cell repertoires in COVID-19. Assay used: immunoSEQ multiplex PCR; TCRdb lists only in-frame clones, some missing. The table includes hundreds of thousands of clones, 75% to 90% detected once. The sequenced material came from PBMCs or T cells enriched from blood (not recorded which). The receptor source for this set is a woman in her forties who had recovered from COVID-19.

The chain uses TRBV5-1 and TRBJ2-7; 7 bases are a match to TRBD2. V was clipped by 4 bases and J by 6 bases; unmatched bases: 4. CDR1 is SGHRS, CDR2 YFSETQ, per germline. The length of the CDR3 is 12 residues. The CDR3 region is CASSRDYSEQYF. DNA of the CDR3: TGCGCCAGCAGCCGGGACTACTCCGAGCAGTACTTC.

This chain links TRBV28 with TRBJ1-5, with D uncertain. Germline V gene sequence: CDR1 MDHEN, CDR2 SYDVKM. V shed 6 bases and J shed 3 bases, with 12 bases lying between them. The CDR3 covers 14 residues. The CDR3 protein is CASSTAGFNQPQHF. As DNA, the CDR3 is TGTGCCAGCAGCACCGCAGGTTTCAATCAGCCCCAGCATTTT.

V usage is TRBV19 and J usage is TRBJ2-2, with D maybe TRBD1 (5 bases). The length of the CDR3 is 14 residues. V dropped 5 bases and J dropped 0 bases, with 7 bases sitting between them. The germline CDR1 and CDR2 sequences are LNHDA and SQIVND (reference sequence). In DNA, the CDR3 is TGTGCCAGTAGTTGGGGCCCGAACACCGGGGAGCTGTTTTTT. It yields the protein CASSWGPNTGELFF.

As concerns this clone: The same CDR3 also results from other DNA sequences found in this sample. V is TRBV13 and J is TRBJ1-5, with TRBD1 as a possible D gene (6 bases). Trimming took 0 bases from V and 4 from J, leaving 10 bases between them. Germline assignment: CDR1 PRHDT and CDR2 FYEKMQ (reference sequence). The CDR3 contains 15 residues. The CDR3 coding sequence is TGTGCCAGCAGCTTAGGCAGGGGCCCTAATCAGCCCCAGCATTTT. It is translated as CASSLGRGPNQPQHF.

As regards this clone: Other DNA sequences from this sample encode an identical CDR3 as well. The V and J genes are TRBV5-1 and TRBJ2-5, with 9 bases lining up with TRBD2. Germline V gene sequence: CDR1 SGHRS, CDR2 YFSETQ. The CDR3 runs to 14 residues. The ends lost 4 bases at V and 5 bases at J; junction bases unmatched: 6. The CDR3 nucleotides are TGCGCCAGCAGCCTTGTAGCGGGAGTTGAGACCCAGTACTTC. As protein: CASSLVAGVETQYF.

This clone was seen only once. Here the CDR3 reads CASSSGLVSYNEQFF. In DNA, the CDR3 is TGTGCCAGCAGCTCCGGACTAGTCTCCTACAATGAGCAGTTCTTC. V usage is TRBV7-3 and J usage is TRBJ2-1, with 7 bases aligning to TRBD2. The CDR3 spans 15 residues. The germline gives CDR1 SGHTA, CDR2 FQGTGA. The V gene end was trimmed by 4 bases and the J gene end by 0 bases; junction bases not matched to a gene: 3.

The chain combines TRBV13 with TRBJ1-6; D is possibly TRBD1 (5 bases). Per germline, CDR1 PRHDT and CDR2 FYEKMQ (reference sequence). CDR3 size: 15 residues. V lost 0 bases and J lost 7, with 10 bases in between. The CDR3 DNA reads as TGTGCCAGCAGCTTAGGTGACAGTGCGAATTCACCCCTCCACTTT. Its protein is CASSLGDSANSPLHF. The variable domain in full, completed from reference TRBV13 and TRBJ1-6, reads AAGVIQSPRHLIKEKRETATLKCYPIPRHDTVYWYQQGPGQDPQFLISFYEKMQSDKGSIPDRFSAQQFSDYHSELNMSSLELGDSALYFCASSLGDSANSPLHFGNGTRLTVT.

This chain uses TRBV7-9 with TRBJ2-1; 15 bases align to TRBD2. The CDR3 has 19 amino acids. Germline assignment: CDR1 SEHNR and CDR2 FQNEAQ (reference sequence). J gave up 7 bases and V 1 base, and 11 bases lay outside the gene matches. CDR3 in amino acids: CASSLDTGLAGGRVNEQFF. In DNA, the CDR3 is TGTGCCAGCAGCTTAGATACGGGACTAGCGGGAGGTCGTGTTAATGAGCAGTTCTTC.

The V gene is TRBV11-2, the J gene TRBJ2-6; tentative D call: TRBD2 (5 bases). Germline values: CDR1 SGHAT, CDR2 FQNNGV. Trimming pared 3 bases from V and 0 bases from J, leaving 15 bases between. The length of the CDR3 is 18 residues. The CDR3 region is CASSFLNTDSSGANVLTF. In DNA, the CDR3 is TGTGCCAGCAGCTTTTTGAATACGGACTCCTCTGGGGCCAACGTCCTGACTTTC.

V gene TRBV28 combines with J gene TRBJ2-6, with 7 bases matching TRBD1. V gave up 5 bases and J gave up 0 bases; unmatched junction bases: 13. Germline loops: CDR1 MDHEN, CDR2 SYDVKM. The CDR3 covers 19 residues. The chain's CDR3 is CASSGTAIPWGSGANVLTF. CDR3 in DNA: TGTGCCAGCAGTGGGACAGCAATTCCATGGGGCTCTGGGGCCAACGTCCTGACTTTC.

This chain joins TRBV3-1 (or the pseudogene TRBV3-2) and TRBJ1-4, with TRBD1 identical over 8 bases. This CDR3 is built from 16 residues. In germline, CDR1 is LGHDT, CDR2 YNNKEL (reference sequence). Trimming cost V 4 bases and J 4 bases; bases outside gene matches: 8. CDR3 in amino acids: CASSPPGGAGNEKLFF. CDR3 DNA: TGTGCCAGCAGCCCCCCAGGGGGCGCTGGTAATGAAAAACTGTTTTTT.

The CDR3 nucleotides read TGTGCCAGCAGCATTGGACTAGCGGGAGAAAAGGGGGACAATGAGCAGTTCTTC. As protein: CASSIGLAGEKGDNEQFF. The genes are TRBV11-3 and TRBJ2-1; 13 bases agree with TRBD2. Germline CDR1 and CDR2: SGHNT and YENEEA. V lost 5 bases and J lost 5; bases outside the gene matches: 12. The CDR3 consists of 18 residues.

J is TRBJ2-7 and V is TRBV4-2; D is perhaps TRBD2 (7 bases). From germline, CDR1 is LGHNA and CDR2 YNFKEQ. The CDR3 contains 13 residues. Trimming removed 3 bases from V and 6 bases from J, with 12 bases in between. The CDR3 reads CASSQGGLREQYF. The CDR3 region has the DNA TGTGCCAGCAGCCAGGGGGGGCTTCGCGAGCAGTACTTC.

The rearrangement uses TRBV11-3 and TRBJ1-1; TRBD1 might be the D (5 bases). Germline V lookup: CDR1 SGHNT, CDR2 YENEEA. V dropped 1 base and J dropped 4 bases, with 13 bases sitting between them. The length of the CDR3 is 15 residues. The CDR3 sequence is CASSLVGATGTEAFF. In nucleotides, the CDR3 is TGTGCCAGCAGCTTAGTAGGGGCCACGGGCACTGAAGCTTTCTTT. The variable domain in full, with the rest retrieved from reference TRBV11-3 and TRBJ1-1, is EAGVVQSPRYKIIEKKQPVAFWCNPISGHNTLYWYLQNLGQGPELLIRYENEEAVDDSQLPKDRFSAERLKGVDSTLKIQPAELGDSAVYLCASSLVGATGTEAFFGQGTRLTVV.

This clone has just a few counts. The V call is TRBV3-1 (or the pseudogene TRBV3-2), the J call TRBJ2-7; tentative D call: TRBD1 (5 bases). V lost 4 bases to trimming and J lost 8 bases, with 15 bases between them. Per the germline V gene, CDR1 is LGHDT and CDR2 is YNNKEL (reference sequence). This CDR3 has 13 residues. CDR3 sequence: CASSPSGFVQQYF. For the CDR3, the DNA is TGTGCCAGCAGCCCCTCAGGGTTTGTTCAGCAGTACTTC.

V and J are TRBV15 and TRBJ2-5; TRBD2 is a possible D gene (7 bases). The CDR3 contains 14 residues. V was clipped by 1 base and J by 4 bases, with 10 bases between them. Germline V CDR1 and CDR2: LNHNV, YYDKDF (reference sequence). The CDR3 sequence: CATSRVGGGETQYF. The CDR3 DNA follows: TGTGCCACCAGCAGAGTGGGAGGGGGAGAGACCCAGTACTTC.

The CDR3 spells CASSRERSGGAFF. CDR3 nucleotides: TGTGCCAGCAGCCGCGAACGTTCGGGGGGAGCTTTCTTT. The genes are TRBV7-9 and TRBJ1-1; D might be TRBD1 (5 bases). The CDR3 extends over 13 amino acids. CDR1 and CDR2 (germline): SEHNR, FQNEAQ (reference sequence). The V and J ends lost 5 bases and 10 bases respectively, with 17 bases between them.

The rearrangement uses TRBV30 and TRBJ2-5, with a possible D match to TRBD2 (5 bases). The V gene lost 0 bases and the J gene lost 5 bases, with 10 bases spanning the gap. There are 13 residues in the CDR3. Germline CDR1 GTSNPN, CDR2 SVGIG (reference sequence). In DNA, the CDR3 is TGTGCCTGGAGTGTGGGTCGCGGGGAGACCCAGTACTTC. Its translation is CAWSVGRGETQYF. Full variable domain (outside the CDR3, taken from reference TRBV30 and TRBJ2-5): SQTIHQWPATLVQPVGSPLSLECTVEGTSNPNLYWYRQAAGRGLQLLFYSVGIGQISSEVPQNLSASRPQDRQFILSSKKLLLSDSGFYLCAWSVGRGETQYFGPGTRLLVL.

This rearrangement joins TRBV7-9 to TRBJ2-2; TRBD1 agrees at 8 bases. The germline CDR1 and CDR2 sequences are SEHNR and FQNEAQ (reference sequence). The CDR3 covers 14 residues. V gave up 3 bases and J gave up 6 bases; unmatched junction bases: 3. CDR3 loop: CASSLIQGAGELFF. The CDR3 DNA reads TGTGCCAGCAGCTTGATACAGGGGGCCGGGGAGCTGTTTTTT. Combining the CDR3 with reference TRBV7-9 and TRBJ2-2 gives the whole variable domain DTGVSQNPRHKITKRGQNVTFRCDPISEHNRLYWYRQTLGQGPEFLTYFQNEAQLEKSRLLSDRFSAERPKGSFSTLEIQRTEQGDSAMYLCASSLIQGAGELFFGEGSRLTVL.

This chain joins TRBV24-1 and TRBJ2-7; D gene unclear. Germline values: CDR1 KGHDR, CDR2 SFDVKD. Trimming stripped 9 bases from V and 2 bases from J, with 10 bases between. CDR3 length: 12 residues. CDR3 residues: CATAQAPYEQYF. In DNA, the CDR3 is TGTGCCACCGCGCAGGCCCCCTACGAGCAGTACTTC.

This chain's CDR3 is CASSQVRTDTQYF. The CDR3 bases are TGTGCCAGCAGCCAAGTACGGACAGATACGCAGTATTTT. The V and J genes are TRBV3-1 (or the pseudogene TRBV3-2) and TRBJ2-3, with D hard to call. The CDR3 loop spans 13 amino acids. CDR1 LGHDT and CDR2 YNNKEL come from the germline V gene (reference sequence). The V and J ends lost 1 base and 3 bases respectively, with 5 bases between them.

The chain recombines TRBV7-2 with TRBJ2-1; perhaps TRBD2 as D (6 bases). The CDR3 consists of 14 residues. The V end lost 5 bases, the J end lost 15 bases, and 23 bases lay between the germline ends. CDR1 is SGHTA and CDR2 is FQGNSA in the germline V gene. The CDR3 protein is CASSPVDLAGRLFF. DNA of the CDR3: TGTGCCAGCAGCCCCGTGGATTTGGCGGGACGTCTGTTCTTC. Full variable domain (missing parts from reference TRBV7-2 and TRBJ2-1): GAGVSQSPSNKVTEKGKDVELRCDPISGHTALYWYRQSLGQGLEFLIYFQGNSAPDKSGLPSDRFSAERTGGSVSTLTIQRTQQEDSAVYLCASSPVDLAGRLFFGPGTRLTVL.